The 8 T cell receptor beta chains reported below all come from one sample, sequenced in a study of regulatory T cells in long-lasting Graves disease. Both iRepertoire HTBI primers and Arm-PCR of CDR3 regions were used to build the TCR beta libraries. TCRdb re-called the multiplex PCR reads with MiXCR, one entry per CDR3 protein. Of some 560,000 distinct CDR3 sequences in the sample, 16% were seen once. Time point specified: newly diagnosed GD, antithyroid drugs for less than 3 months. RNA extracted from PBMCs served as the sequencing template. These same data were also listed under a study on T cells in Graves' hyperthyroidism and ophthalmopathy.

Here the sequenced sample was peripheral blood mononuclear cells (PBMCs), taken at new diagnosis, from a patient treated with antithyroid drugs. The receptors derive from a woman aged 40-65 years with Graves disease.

CDR3 in amino acids: CASSPGNEETQYF. The DNA of the CDR3 is TGTGCCAGCTCACCAGGTAATGAAGAGACCCAGTACTTC. V usage is TRBV18 and J usage is TRBJ2-5; no definite D call. CDR1 KGHSH and CDR2 LQKENI come from the germline V gene. This CDR3 contains 13 residues. The ends were cut back, 2 bases at V and 3 bases at J, with 7 bases in the middle. Full variable domain (missing parts from reference TRBV18 and TRBJ2-5): NAGVMQNPRHLVRRRGQEARLRCSPMKGHSHVYWYRQLPEEGLKFMVYLQKENIIDESGMPKERFSAEFPKEGPSILRIQQVVRGDSAAYFCASSPGNEETQYFGPGTRLLVL.

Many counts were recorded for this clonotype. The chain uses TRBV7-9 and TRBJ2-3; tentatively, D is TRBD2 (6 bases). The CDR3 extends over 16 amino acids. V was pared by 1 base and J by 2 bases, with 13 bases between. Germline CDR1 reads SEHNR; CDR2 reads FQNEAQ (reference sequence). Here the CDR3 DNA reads TGTGCCAGCAGCTTAGGAGTAGCGGATAACACAGATACGCAGTATTTT. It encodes CASSLGVADNTDTQYF.

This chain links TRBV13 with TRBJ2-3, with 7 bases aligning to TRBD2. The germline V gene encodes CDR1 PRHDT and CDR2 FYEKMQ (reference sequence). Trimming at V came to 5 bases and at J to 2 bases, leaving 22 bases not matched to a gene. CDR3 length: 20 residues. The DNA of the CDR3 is TGTGCCAGCAGCCAATCCTGGGGGGGACCGGGGAAGGTGAACACAGATACGCAGTATTTT. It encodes CASSQSWGGPGKVNTDTQYF.

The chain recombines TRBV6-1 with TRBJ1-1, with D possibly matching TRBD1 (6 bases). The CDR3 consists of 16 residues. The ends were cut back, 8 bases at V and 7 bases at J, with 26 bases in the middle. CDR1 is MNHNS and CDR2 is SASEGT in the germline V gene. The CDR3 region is CASGPATGPIGDEAFF. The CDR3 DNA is TGTGCCAGCGGCCCTGCCACAGGGCCAATAGGAGATGAAGCTTTCTTT.

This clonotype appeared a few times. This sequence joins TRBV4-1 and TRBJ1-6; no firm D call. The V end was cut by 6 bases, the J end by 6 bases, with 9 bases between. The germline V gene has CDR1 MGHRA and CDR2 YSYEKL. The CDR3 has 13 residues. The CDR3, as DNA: TGCGCCAGCAGGGAACTGCTTAATTCACCCCTCCACTTT. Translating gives CASRELLNSPLHF.

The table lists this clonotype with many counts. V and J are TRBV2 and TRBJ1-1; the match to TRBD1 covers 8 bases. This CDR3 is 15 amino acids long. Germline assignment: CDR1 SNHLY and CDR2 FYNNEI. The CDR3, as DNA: TGTGGGACCAGGCCAGGGGGCGCGGGGAACACTGAAGCTTTCTTT. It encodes CGTRPGGAGNTEAFF.

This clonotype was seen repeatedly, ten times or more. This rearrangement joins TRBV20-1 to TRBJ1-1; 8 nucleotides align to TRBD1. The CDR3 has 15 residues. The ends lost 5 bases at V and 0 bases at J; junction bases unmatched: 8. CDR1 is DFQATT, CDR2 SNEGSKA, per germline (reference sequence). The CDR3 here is CSAPLQGEMNTEAFF. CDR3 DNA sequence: TGCAGTGCTCCCCTACAGGGGGAAATGAACACTGAAGCTTTCTTT.

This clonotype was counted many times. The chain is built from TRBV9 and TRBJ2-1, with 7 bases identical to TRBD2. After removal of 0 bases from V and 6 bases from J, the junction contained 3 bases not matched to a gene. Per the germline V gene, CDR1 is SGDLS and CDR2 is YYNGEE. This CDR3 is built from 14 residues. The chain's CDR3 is CASSVVSSGNEQFF. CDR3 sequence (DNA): TGTGCCAGCAGCGTAGTCTCTAGCGGCAATGAGCAGTTCTTC.